These T cell receptor beta chains were read from a single sample in a study of CD4 and CD8 cells across lung adenocarcinoma regions. TCRdb re-analysed the PCR reads in MiXCR, keeping a single row per CDR3 protein. The data contain approximately 7,000 distinct CDR3 sequences, approximately 50% of them singletons. Sequences were obtained from CD8+ T cells from the center of a lung tumor. These receptors all come from a female donor with lung adenocarcinoma. The CD4 and CD8 labels of this study may be unreliable. Both conserved end residues are part of each CDR3. Each record gives: D gene, V gene, CDR3 protein. D genes are given only for firm matches.

TRBD2	TRBV12-5	CASAPYGTSHRDEQFF
.	TRBV6-5	CASSNPANEQFF
TRBD2	TRBV7-2	CASSLARASGSYEQYF
.	TRBV27	CASRIFMGPYEQYF
.	TRBV12-3/TRBV12-4	CASRPGLWAGGKTQTF
.	TRBV7-9	CASSPQGTEKLFF
TRBD1	TRBV6-1	CASRTGTGGEQYF
.	TRBV7-3	CASSLLANTEAFF
.	TRBV10-3	CATGAGGRDQETQYF
TRBD1	TRBV7-2	CASSLPGQGNSPLHF
TRBD2	TRBV12-5	CASDQLAALPYEQYF
TRBD2	TRBV6-1	CASSEIAGSTETQYF
.	TRBV6-5	CASSYSHLDTQYF
.	TRBV12-3/TRBV12-4	CGSTGLGAKDTQYF
.	TRBV3-1	CASRPGHLNTEAFF
.	TRBV7-2	CASTYVGSTDTQYF